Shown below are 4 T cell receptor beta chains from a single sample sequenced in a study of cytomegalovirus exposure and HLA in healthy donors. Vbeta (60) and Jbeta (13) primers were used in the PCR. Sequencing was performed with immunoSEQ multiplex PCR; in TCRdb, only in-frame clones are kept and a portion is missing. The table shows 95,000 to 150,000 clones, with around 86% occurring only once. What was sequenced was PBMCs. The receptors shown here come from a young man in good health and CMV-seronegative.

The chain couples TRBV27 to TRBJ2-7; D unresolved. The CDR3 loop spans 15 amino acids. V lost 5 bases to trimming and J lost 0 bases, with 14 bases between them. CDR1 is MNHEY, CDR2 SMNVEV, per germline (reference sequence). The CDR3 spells CASSPTEIHSYEQYF. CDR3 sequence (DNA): TGTGCCAGCAGTCCCACCGAGATTCACTCCTACGAGCAGTACTTC.

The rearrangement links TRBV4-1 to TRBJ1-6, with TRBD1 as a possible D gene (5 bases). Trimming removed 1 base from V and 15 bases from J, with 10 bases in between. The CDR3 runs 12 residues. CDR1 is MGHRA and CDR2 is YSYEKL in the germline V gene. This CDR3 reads CASSQVGVYLHF. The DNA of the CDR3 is TGCGCCAGCAGCCAAGTAGGGGTATACCTCCACTTT.

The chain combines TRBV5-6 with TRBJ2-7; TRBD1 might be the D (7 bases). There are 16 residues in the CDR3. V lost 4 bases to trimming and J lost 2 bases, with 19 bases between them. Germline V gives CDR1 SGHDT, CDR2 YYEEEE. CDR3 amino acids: CASSAGTVLKAYEQYF. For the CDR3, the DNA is TGTGCCAGCAGCGCGGGGACAGTTCTAAAAGCCTACGAGCAGTACTTC.

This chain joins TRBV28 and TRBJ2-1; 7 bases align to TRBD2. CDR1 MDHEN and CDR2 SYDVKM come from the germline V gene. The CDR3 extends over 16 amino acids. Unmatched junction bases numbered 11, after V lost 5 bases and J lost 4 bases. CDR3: CASSEVGGDLYNEQFF. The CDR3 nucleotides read TGTGCCAGCAGTGAGGTGGGGGGGGACCTGTACAATGAGCAGTTCTTC. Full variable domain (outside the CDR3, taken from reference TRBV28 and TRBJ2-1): DVKVTQSSRYLVKRTGEKVFLECVQDMDHENMFWYRQDPGLGLRLIYFSYDVKMKEKGDIPEGYSVSREKKERFSLILESASTNQTSMYLCASSEVGGDLYNEQFFGPGTRLTVL.